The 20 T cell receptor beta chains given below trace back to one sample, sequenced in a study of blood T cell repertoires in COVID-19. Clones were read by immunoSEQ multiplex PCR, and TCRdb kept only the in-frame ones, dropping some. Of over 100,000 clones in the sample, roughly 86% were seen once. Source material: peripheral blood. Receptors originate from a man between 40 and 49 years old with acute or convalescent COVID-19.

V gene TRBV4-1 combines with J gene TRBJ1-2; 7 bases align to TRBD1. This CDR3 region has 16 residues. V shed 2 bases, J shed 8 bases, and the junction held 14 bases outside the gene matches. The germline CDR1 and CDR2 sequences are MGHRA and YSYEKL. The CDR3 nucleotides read TGCGCCAGCAGCCAACCTCAGATCCGTGGACAGGCAGGCTACACCTTC. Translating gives CASSQPQIRGQAGYTF.

The CDR3 sequence: CASSSRLNYEQYF. CDR3 bases: TGTGCCAGCAGCTCCCGACTGAATTACGAGCAGTACTTC. This chain connects TRBV27 to TRBJ2-7; no clear D. CDR1 is MNHEY and CDR2 is SMNVEV in the germline V gene (reference sequence). Trimming took off 6 bases at V and 4 bases at J, with 13 bases between the two ends. The CDR3 extends over 13 amino acids.

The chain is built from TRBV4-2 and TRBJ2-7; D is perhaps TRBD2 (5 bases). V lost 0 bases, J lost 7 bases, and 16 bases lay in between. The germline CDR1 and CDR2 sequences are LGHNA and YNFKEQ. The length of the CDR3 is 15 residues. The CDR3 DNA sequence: TGTGCCAGCAGCCAAGATCGGGGTGGGCCGGGTGAGCAGTACTTC. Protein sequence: CASSQDRGGPGEQYF.

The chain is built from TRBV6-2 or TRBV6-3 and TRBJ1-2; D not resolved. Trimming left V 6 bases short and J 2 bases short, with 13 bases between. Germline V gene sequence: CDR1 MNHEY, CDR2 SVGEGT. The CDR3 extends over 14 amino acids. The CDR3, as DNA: TGTGCCAGCAGCCCGAACAGTTACAACTATGGCTACACCTTC. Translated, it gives CASSPNSYNYGYTF.

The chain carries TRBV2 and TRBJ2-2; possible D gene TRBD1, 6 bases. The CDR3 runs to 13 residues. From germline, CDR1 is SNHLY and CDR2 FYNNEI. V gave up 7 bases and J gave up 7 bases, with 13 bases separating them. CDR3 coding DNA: TGTGCCAGCAAACGCAGGGGAAACGGGGAGCTGTTTTTT. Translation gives CASKRRGNGELFF.

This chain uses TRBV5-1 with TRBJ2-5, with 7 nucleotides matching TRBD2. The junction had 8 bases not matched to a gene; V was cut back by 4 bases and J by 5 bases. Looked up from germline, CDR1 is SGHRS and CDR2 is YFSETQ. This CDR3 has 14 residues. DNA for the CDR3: TGCGCCAGCAGCCCTAGCGGTGGGGGTGAGACCCAGTACTTC. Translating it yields CASSPSGGGETQYF.

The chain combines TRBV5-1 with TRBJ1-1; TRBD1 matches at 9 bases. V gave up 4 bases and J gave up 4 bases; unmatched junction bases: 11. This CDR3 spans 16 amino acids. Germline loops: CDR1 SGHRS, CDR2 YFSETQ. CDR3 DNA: TGCGCCAGCAGCACCGGCCGGACAGGGGTGGGCACTGAAGCTTTCTTT. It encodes CASSTGRTGVGTEAFF.

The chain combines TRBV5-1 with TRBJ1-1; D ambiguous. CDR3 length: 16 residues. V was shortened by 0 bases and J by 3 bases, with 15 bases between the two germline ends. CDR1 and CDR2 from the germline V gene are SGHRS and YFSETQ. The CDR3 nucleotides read TGCGCCAGCAGCTTGGTACCGTCGGAAGCGGACACTGAAGCTTTCTTT. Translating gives CASSLVPSEADTEAFF.

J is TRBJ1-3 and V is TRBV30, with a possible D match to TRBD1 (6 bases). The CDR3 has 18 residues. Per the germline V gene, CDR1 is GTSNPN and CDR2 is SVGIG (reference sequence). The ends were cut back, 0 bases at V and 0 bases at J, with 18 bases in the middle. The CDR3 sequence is CAWSVRQGQTSSGNTIYF. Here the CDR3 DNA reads TGTGCCTGGAGTGTACGTCAGGGGCAGACGAGCTCTGGAAACACCATATATTTT.

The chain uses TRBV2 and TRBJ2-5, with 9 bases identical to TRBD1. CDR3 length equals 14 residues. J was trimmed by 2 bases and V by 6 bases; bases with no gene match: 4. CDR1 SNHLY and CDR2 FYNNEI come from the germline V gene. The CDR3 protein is CASSVGTGQETQYF. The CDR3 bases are TGTGCCAGCAGCGTTGGGACAGGGCAAGAGACCCAGTACTTC.

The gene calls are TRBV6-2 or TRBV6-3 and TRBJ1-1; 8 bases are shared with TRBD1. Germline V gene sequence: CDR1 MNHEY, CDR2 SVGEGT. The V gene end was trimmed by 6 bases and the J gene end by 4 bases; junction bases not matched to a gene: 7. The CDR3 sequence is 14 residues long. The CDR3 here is CASSLTGVVTEAFF. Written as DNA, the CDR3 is TGTGCCAGCAGCCTGACAGGGGTGGTCACTGAAGCTTTCTTT.

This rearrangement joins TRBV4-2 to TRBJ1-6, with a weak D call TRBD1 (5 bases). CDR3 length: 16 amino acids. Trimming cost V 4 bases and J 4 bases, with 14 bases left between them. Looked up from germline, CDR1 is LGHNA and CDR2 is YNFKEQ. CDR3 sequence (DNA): TGTGCCAGCAGCCGATCCCCGACAGCTTATAATTCACCCCTCCACTTT. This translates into CASSRSPTAYNSPLHF.

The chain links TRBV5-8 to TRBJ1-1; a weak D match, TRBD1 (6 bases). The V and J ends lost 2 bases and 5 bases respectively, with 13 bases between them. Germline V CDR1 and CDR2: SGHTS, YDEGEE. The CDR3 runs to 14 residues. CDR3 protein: CASSLVQGLTEAFF. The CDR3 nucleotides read TGTGCCAGCAGCTTAGTGCAGGGGCTGACTGAAGCTTTCTTT. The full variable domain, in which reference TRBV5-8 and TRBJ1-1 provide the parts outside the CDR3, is EAGVTQSPTHLIKTRGQQATLRCSPISGHTSVYWYQQALGLGLQFLLWYDEGEERNRGNFPPRFSGRQFPNYSSELNVNALELEDSALYLCASSLVQGLTEAFFGQGTRLTVV.

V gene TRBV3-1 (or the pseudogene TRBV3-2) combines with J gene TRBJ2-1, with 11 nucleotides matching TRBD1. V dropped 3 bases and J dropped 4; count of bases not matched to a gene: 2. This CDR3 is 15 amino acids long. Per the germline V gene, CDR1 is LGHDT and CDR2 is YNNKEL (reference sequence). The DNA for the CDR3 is TGTGCCAGCAGCCATGGGGACAGGGGGTACAATGAGCAGTTCTTC. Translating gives CASSHGDRGYNEQFF.

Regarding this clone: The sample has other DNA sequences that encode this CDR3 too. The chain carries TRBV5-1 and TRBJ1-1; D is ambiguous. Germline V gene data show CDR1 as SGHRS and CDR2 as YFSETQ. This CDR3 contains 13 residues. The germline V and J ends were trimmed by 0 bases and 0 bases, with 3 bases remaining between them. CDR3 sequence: CASSLAVNTEAFF. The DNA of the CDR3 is TGCGCCAGCAGCTTGGCAGTGAACACTGAAGCTTTCTTT.

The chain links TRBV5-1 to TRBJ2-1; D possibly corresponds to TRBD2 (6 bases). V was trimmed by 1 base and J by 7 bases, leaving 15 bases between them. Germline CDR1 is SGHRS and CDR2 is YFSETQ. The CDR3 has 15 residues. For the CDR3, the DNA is TGCGCCAGCAGCTTGCAACGGGAGAGTAAAAATGAGCAGTTCTTC. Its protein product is CASSLQRESKNEQFF.

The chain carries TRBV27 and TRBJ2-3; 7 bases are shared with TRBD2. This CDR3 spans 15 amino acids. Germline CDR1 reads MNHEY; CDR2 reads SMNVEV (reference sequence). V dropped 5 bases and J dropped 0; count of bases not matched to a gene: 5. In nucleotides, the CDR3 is TGTGCCAGCAGTGGGAGCGGGGCTAGCACAGATACGCAGTATTTT. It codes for CASSGSGASTDTQYF.

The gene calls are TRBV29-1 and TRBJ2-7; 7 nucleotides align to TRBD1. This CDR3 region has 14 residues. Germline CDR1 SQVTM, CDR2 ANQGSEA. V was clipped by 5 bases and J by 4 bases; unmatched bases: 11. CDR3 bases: TGCAGCGTTACTCCGGGACAGAGACCTTACGAGCAGTACTTC. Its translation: CSVTPGQRPYEQYF.

CDR3 in amino acids: CASSLARGRHTIYF. The CDR3 DNA reads as TGTGCCAGCAGCTTGGCCAGGGGGCGACACACCATATATTTT. The chain couples TRBV5-8 to TRBJ1-3; 8 nucleotides match TRBD1. Germline V gene lookup returns CDR1 SGHTS and CDR2 YDEGEE. There are 14 residues in the CDR3. V dropped 0 bases and J dropped 8; count of bases not matched to a gene: 4.

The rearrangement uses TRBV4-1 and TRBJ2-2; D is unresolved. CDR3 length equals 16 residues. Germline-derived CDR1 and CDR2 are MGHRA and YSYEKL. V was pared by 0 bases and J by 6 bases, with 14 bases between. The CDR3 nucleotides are TGCGCCAGCAGCCAAGATAGAGAGGTTGCGGCCGGGGAGCTGTTTTTT. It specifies CASSQDREVAAGELFF.